Below are 9 T cell receptor beta chains sequenced from a single sample in a study of Ad26.COV2.S vaccination and SARS-CoV-2 variants. The data were produced by immunoSEQ multiplex PCR, yet TCRdb's version contains in-frame clones alone and is incomplete. The table records 350,000 to 500,000 clones, roughly 91% of them present only once. Sample treatment: around 19 received Ad26.COV2.S at low or high dose, single or two shots; roughly 5 received placebo; per-sample allocation not given. Sampling occurred on day 63 after the first vaccine or placebo injection. The sample was peripheral blood, taken in a trial of Ad26.COV2.S vaccine versus placebo. The receptor set was obtained from a person between 18 and 65 years old who received the Ad26.COV2.S COVID-19 vaccine or a placebo.

The chain couples TRBV5-6 to TRBJ2-7; a possible D gene is TRBD1 (5 bases). V was cut by 1 base and J by 3 bases, with 20 bases left in between. Germline CDR1 SGHDT, CDR2 YYEEEE. CDR3 size: 17 residues. Written as DNA, the CDR3 is TGTGCCAGCAGCTTGAATGTCGTCACAGGAGCTTTCTACGAGCAGTACTTC. This sequence encodes CASSLNVVTGAFYEQYF.

A few counts support this clone. The chain uses TRBV3-1 (or the pseudogene TRBV3-2) and TRBJ2-7; 11 nucleotides match TRBD2. CDR1 and CDR2 (germline): LGHDT, YNNKEL (reference sequence). This CDR3 contains 15 residues. J was trimmed by 6 bases and V by 4 bases; bases with no gene match: 8. CDR3 sequence (DNA): TGTGCCAGCAGCCCTTTAGCGGGAGGGCCGGGCGAGCAGTACTTC. Amino acid sequence: CASSPLAGGPGEQYF.

This clone was detected only once. V usage is TRBV9 and J usage is TRBJ1-2; the D gene is possibly TRBD1 (5 bases). This CDR3 spans 12 amino acids. Germline V gives CDR1 SGDLS, CDR2 YYNGEE. V was trimmed by 6 bases and J by 2 bases, leaving 8 bases between them. The CDR3 is CASTGGNYGYTF. For the CDR3, the DNA is TGTGCCAGCACGGGGGGGAACTATGGCTACACCTTC. Combining the CDR3 with reference TRBV9 and TRBJ1-2 gives the whole variable domain DSGVTQTPKHLITATGQRVTLRCSPRSGDLSVYWYQQSLDQGLQFLIQYYNGEERAKGNILERFSAQQFPDLHSELNLSSLELGDSALYFCASTGGNYGYTFGSGTRLTVV.

The V call is TRBV30, the J call TRBJ1-4, with unresolved D. V shed 5 bases and J shed 8 bases, with 15 bases lying between them. This CDR3 is 13 amino acids long. Germline loops: CDR1 GTSNPN, CDR2 SVGIG (reference sequence). CDR3 loop: CAWAGSPGEKLFF. CDR3 bases: TGTGCCTGGGCCGGGTCTCCCGGAGAAAAACTGTTTTTT.

This clone was counted between two and nine times. A junction boundary mismatches the germline segment, possibly from a read error. The chain combines TRBV4-3 with TRBJ2-5; TRBD1 matches at 8 bases. This CDR3 has 18 residues. Per germline, CDR1 LGHNA and CDR2 YSLEER. The CDR3 reads CTSSQEGCTDRVGETQYF. The CDR3, as DNA: TGCACCAGCAGCCAAGAAGGTTGTACGGACAGGGTCGGGGAGACCCAGTACTTC.

The chain employs TRBV6-1 and TRBJ1-3, with no clear D. CDR3 length: 15 amino acids. V shed 3 bases and J shed 0 bases, with 9 bases lying between them. Germline CDR1 MNHNS, CDR2 SASEGT. The DNA for the CDR3 is TGTGCCAGCAGTGATCCAGTCAGCTCTGGAAACACCATATATTTT. It translates to CASSDPVSSGNTIYF.

This sequence joins TRBV3-1 (or the pseudogene TRBV3-2) and TRBJ1-4; 8 bases match TRBD1. Germline trimming cut 1 base from V and 6 bases from J; bases unmatched to any gene: 4. Germline V CDR1 and CDR2: LGHDT, YNNKEL (reference sequence). This CDR3 has 15 amino acids. The CDR3 DNA is TGTGCCAGCAGCCAAGTTCTGGGACAGGATGAAAAACTGTTTTTT. It specifies CASSQVLGQDEKLFF.

The chain combines TRBV2 with TRBJ1-1; the D gene is possibly TRBD1 (6 bases). Germline CDR1 reads SNHLY; CDR2 reads FYNNEI. The CDR3 loop spans 14 amino acids. The V end was cut by 3 bases, the J end by 4 bases, with 12 bases between. CDR3 residues: CASSEGRGFTEAFF. The CDR3 DNA follows: TGTGCCAGCAGTGAGGGCAGGGGTTTCACTGAAGCTTTCTTT. The full variable domain, rest sourced from reference TRBV2 and TRBJ1-1, is EPEVTQTPSHQVTQMGQEVILRCVPISNHLYFYWYRQILGQKVEFLVSFYNNEISEKSEIFDDQFSVERPDGSNFTLKIRSTKLEDSAMYFCASSEGRGFTEAFFGQGTRLTVV.

The chain couples TRBV23-1 to TRBJ2-7, with a weak D call TRBD1 (5 bases). TRBV23-1 is an ORF, with its function uncertain. V lost 1 base and J 2 bases, leaving 9 bases between the germline ends. The CDR3 consists of 14 residues. The CDR3 sequence: CASSQWGDAYEQYF. The CDR3 nucleotides are TGCGCCAGCAGTCAATGGGGCGATGCCTACGAGCAGTACTTC.